These 13 T cell receptor beta chains share one sample of origin, sequenced in a study of T cell repertoires in cytomegalovirus infection. From the reads, TCRdb called clonotypes with MiXCR, one entry per CDR3 protein. The table shows approximately 500,000 distinct CDR3 sequences, with 15% to 20% occurring only once. The specimen was CD8+ T cells from PBMCs. The source of these receptors is a human donor in good health (CMV status not recorded). Some clones in this sample may be carry-over from other donors' samples.

The chain uses TRBV19 and TRBJ2-2, with TRBD2 as a possible D gene (6 bases). The CDR3 has 15 amino acids. Germline CDR1 and CDR2: LNHDA and SQIVND (reference sequence). Trimming removed 4 bases at V and 1 base at J, with 10 bases between. The CDR3 region has the DNA TGTGCCAGTAGTACCCGGGACTTGAACACCGGGGAGCTGTTTTTT. Its translation is CASSTRDLNTGELFF.

The gene calls are TRBV6-6 and TRBJ1-1, with TRBD1 matching over 9 bases. Losses at the gene ends were 0 bases for V and 3 bases for J; bases not matched to a gene: 2. From germline, CDR1 is MNHNY and CDR2 SVGAGI (reference sequence). There are 15 residues in the CDR3. CDR3 amino acids: CASSYSRTGDTEAFF. The DNA for the CDR3 is TGTGCCAGCAGTTACTCTCGGACAGGGGACACTGAAGCTTTCTTT.

There are a few counts of this clonotype. The chain links TRBV11-2 to TRBJ2-1; maybe TRBD2 (5 bases). Trimming removed 6 bases from V and 8 bases from J, with 17 bases in between. CDR3 size: 14 residues. Germline CDR1 reads SGHAT; CDR2 reads FQNNGV. Here the CDR3 DNA reads TGTGCCAGCAGAAAGGACCCCCCGAGGGATGAGCAGTTCTTC. Translating gives CASRKDPPRDEQFF.

This clonotype was counted many times. The V call is TRBV6-2 or TRBV6-3, the J call TRBJ2-1; D not certain. The CDR3 has 11 amino acids. Per the germline V gene, CDR1 is MNHEY and CDR2 is SVGEGT. Trimming shortened V by 2 bases and J by 12 bases, and 8 bases separated the two germline ends. The CDR3 sequence: CASSYGLWQFF. CDR3 bases: TGTGCCAGCAGTTACGGCCTCTGGCAGTTCTTC.

The V gene is TRBV11-2, the J gene TRBJ1-4, with D unclear. CDR3 size: 12 residues. Germline lookup yields CDR1 SGHAT and CDR2 FQNNGV. V shed 6 bases and J shed 4 bases, with 6 bases lying between them. This CDR3 reads CASRGFNEKLFF. In DNA form, the CDR3 reads TGTGCCAGCAGGGGGTTTAATGAAAAACTGTTTTTT.

The chain is built from TRBV12-3 or TRBV12-4 and TRBJ1-2; 11 nucleotides align to TRBD1. V shed 10 bases and J 7 bases; nucleotides not matched to a gene: 8. The CDR3 contains 13 residues. CDR3 DNA sequence: TGTGCCACCAACGGACAGGGGGCGCGTGGCTACACCTTC. Amino acid sequence: CATNGQGARGYTF.

This clonotype was observed at least ten times. The rearrangement joins TRBV19 to TRBJ2-3; D gene uncertain. Germline lookup yields CDR1 LNHDA and CDR2 SQIVND (reference sequence). CDR3 size: 14 residues. V lost 5 bases to trimming and J lost 4 bases, with 13 bases between them. The CDR3 nucleotides read TGTGCCAGTAGTCCGAGAGATTATCCAGATACGCAGTATTTT. It is translated as CASSPRDYPDTQYF.

This clonotype was seen only a few times. This chain uses TRBV14 with TRBJ2-7; a possible D gene is TRBD2 (5 bases). The germline V gene encodes CDR1 SGHDN and CDR2 FVKESK. Trimming took 2 bases from V and 3 from J, leaving 11 bases between them. The CDR3 length is 14 residues. In nucleotides, the CDR3 is TGTGCCAGCAGCCAATACGGCACTAGCTACGAGCAGTACTTC. Its protein product is CASSQYGTSYEQYF.

This clonotype occurred a few times. The V call is TRBV30, the J call TRBJ1-2; the match to TRBD1 covers 8 bases. This CDR3 has 13 residues. The trim removed 5 bases at V and 8 bases at J, leaving 10 bases unmatched. The germline CDR1 and CDR2 sequences are GTSNPN and SVGIG (reference sequence). Here the CDR3 reads CAWRQGIVRGYTF. CDR3 nucleotides: TGTGCCTGGCGACAGGGGATTGTGCGAGGCTACACCTTC. Combining the CDR3 with reference TRBV30 and TRBJ1-2 gives the whole variable domain SQTIHQWPATLVQPVGSPLSLECTVEGTSNPNLYWYRQAAGRGLQLLFYSVGIGQISSEVPQNLSASRPQDRQFILSSKKLLLSDSGFYLCAWRQGIVRGYTFGSGTRLTVV.

The chain links TRBV6-5 to TRBJ1-1, with D perhaps matching TRBD1 (5 bases). V was shortened by 4 bases and J by 5 bases, with 17 bases between the two germline ends. Germline lookup yields CDR1 MNHEY and CDR2 SVGAGI. The CDR3 runs 15 residues. As DNA, the CDR3 is TGTGCCAGCAGTTCTCATTCGGCGGGGACTACTGAAGCTTTCTTT. Protein: CASSSHSAGTTEAFF.

The chain has TRBV6-5 and TRBJ1-2; D gene unclear. Germline CDR1 MNHEY, CDR2 SVGAGI. V dropped 0 bases and J dropped 6 bases, with 20 bases sitting between them. This CDR3 is 17 amino acids long. CDR3 coding DNA: TGTGCCAGCAGTTACTCTAGGAACGGAAGGGTTGAAAATGGCTACACCTTC. Translated, it gives CASSYSRNGRVENGYTF.

The chain links TRBV6-5 to TRBJ2-5; 10 bases agree with TRBD1. This CDR3 contains 16 residues. After removal of 6 bases from V and 2 bases from J, the junction contained 9 bases not matched to a gene. Germline assignment: CDR1 MNHEY and CDR2 SVGAGI. The CDR3 sequence: CASSSRDRGIQETQYF. The CDR3 DNA reads as TGTGCCAGCAGCTCCCGGGACAGGGGAATTCAAGAGACCCAGTACTTC.

The table lists this clonotype with many counts. The chain combines TRBV10-3 with TRBJ1-2; 7 positions match TRBD1. Per the germline V gene, CDR1 is ENHRY and CDR2 is SYGVKD. Losses at the gene ends were 5 bases for V and 5 bases for J; bases not matched to a gene: 14. The CDR3 spans 16 residues. For the CDR3, the DNA is TGTGCCATCAGTCGGTCTCAGGCGCAGGGGGGGTATGGCTACACCTTC. Translation gives CAISRSQAQGGYGYTF.